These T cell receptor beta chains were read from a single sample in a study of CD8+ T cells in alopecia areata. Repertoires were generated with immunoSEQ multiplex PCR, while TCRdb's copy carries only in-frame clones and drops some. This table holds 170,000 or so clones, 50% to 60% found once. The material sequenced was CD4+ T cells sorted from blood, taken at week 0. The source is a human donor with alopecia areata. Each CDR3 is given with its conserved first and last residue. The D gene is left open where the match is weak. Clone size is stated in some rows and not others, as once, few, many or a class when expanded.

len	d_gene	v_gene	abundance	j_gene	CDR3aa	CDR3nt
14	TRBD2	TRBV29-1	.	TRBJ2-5	CSGGLAGGQETQYF	TGCAGCGGTGGACTAGCGGGGGGACAAGAGACCCAGTACTTC
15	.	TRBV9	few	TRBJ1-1	CASSAQVLANTEAFF	TGTGCCAGCAGCGCCCAGGTATTGGCGAACACTGAAGCTTTCTTT
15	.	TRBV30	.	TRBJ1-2	CAWTLSGGFGYGYTF	TGTGCCTGGACCCTGTCTGGGGGCTTCGGCTATGGCTACACCTTC
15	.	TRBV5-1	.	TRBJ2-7	CASSAYTGTPDEQYF	TGCGCCAGCAGCGCCTACACCGGGACCCCGGACGAGCAGTACTTC
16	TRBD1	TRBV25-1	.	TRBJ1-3	CASSESRGTGFHTIYF	TGTGCCAGCAGTGAGTCCCGGGGGACAGGGTTTCACACCATATATTTT
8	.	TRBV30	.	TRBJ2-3	CAWNAQYF	TGTGCCTGGAACGCACAGTATTTT
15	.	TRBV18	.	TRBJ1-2	CASSPLATRYYGYTF	TGTGCCAGCTCACCACTCGCAACAAGATACTATGGCTACACCTTC
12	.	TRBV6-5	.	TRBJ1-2	CASSYSTGGYTF	TGTGCCAGCAGTTACTCGACCGGAGGCTACACCTTC
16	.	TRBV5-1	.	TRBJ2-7	CASSLGAGSTSYEQYF	TGCGCCAGCAGCTTGGGGGCAGGGAGTACATCCTACGAGCAGTACTTC
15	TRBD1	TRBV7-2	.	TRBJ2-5	CASSLRDRVQETQYF	TGTGCCAGCAGCTTAAGGGACAGGGTTCAAGAGACCCAGTACTTC
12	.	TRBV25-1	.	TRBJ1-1	CASSEGVRRAFF	TGTGCCAGCAGTGAGGGTGTTAGGCGAGCTTTCTTT
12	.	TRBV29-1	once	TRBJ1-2	CSVVRQVGGYTF	TGCAGCGTCGTAAGACAGGTTGGAGGCTACACCTTC
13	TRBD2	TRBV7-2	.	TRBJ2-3	CASSLAGGDTQYF	TGTGCCAGCAGCTTAGCGGGGGGGGATACGCAGTATTTT
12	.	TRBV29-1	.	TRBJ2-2	CSVKQGTGELFF	TGCAGCGTTAAGCAGGGTACCGGGGAGCTGTTTTTT
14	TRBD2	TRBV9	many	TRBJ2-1	CASSGTSGGQQQFF	TGTGCCAGCAGCGGGACTAGCGGGGGGCAACAGCAGTTCTTC
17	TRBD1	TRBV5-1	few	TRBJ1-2	CASSSGTGGRANYGYTF	TGCGCCAGCAGCTCCGGGACAGGGGGCAGGGCTAACTATGGCTACACCTTC
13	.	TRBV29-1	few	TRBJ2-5	CSVDIGAQETQYF	TGCAGCGTTGATATCGGGGCCCAAGAGACCCAGTACTTC
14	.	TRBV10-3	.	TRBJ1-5	CAISEYSANQPQHF	TGTGCCATCAGTGAGTACTCGGCCAATCAGCCCCAGCATTTT
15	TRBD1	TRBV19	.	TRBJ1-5	CATQVGTVPNQPQHF	TGTGCCACCCAAGTGGGGACAGTTCCCAATCAGCCCCAGCATTTT
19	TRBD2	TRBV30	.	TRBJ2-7	CAWSGVWTSGTDSHYEQYF	TGTGCCTGGAGTGGGGTTTGGACTAGCGGGACGGACTCCCACTACGAGCAGTACTTC
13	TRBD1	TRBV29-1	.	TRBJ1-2	CSVPGQDLYGYTF	TGCAGCGTACCGGGACAGGACCTCTATGGCTACACCTTC
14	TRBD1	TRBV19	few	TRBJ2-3	CASSSTGSTDTQYF	TGTGCCAGTAGTTCGACAGGGTCCACAGATACGCAGTATTTT
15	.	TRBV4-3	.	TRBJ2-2	CASSQDPGLTGELFF	TGCGCCAGCAGCCAAGACCCGGGTCTGACCGGGGAGCTGTTTTTT
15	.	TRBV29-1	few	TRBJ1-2	CSVAPAVTLGYGYTF	TGCAGCGTTGCCCCGGCCGTGACGTTAGGCTATGGCTACACCTTC
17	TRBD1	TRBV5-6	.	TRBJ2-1	CASSLGTLGTGVIEQFF	TGTGCCAGCAGCTTGGGGACCCTTGGGACAGGGGTTATTGAGCAGTTCTTC
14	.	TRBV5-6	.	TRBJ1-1	CASSLGTVNTEAFF	TGTGCCAGCAGCTTGGGGACGGTGAACACTGAAGCTTTCTTT
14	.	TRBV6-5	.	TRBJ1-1	CASSRDGQDTEAFF	TGTGCCAGCAGTAGGGACGGACAAGACACTGAAGCTTTCTTT
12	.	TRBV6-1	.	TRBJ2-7	CASRGPDGQQYF	TGTGCCAGCAGGGGGCCGGACGGACAACAGTACTTC
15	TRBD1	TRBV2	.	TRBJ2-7	CASSGRRDRANEQYF	TGTGCCAGCAGTGGCCGGCGGGACAGGGCCAACGAGCAGTACTTC
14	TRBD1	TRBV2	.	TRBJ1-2	CASSLWQGVMSYTF	TGTGCCAGCAGTCTGTGGCAGGGGGTAATGAGCTACACCTTC
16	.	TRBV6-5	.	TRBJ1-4	CASSYSVGRSNEKLFF	TGTGCCAGCAGTTACTCCGTGGGACGGTCTAATGAAAAACTGTTTTTT
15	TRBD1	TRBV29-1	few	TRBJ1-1	CSVVGPTGLGTEAFF	TGCAGCGTTGTGGGGCCGACAGGGTTGGGCACTGAAGCTTTCTTT
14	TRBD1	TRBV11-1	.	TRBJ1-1	CASSKTGGLAEAFF	TGTGCCAGCAGCAAAACAGGGGGCTTGGCTGAAGCTTTCTTT
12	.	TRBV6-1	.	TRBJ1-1	CASSDVGFEAFF	TGTGCCAGCAGTGATGTGGGTTTCGAAGCTTTCTTT
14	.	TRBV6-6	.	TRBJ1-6	CASRGTRGDSPLHF	TGTGCCAGCAGAGGGACTCGAGGGGATTCACCCCTCCACTTT
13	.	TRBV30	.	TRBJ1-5	CAWSEQGNQPQHF	TGTGCCTGGAGTGAGCAGGGCAATCAGCCCCAGCATTTT
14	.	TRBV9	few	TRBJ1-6	CASSVDPLNSPLHF	TGTGCCAGCAGCGTAGATCCCCTGAATTCACCCCTCCACTTT
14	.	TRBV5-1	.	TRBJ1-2	CASSLDREGGGYTF	TGCGCCAGCAGCTTGGACAGGGAAGGAGGTGGCTACACCTTC
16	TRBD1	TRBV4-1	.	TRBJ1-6	CASSTGTGSNNSPLHF	TGCGCCAGCAGCACGGGGACAGGATCAAATAATTCACCCCTCCACTTT
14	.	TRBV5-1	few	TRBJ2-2	CASSTTRYTGELFF	TGCGCCAGCAGTACCACGCGCTACACCGGGGAGCTGTTTTTT
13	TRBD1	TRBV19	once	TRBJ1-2	CASRVHRGGGYTF	TGTGCCAGTAGAGTTCACAGGGGAGGTGGCTACACCTTC
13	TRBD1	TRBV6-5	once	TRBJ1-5	CASSPDRGQPQHF	TGTGCCAGCAGTCCCGACAGGGGTCAGCCCCAGCATTTT